This T cell receptor beta chain was sequenced in a study of T-cell reconstitution after alpha-beta-depleted transplantation in children. The germline V and J ends were trimmed by 8 bases and 7 bases, with 21 bases remaining between them. CDR3 size: 16 residues. Germline CDR1 reads LNHDA; CDR2 reads SQIVND (reference sequence). Unique molecular identifiers were incorporated during preparation of the TCRbeta library. Each CDR3 protein is one row after TCRdb ran MiXCR on the PCR reads. The sample shows around 530,000 distinct CDR3 sequences, around a third of them seen only once. V gene TRBV19 combines with J gene TRBJ1-6; maybe TRBD1 (6 bases). This material consisted of PBMCs from the stem cell graft donor, taken from the stem cell graft. The sequence came from a human donor who donated a stem cell graft to a child with aplastic anemia. CDR3 bases: TGTGCCAGTGCATTCGGTCGAGCAGGGGAAAATTCACCCCTCCACTTT. Its translation is CASAFGRAGENSPLHF.